These 16 T cell receptor beta chains were sequenced from one sample in a study of blood T cell repertoires in COVID-19. Only in-frame clones appear in the TCRdb table, and some are missing; sequencing was by immunoSEQ multiplex PCR. The sample yields 200,000 to 250,000 clones, approximately 85% seen once. Sequenced: peripheral blood. These receptors were taken from a woman in her 70s with COVID-19, enrolled during active disease.

The chain has TRBV18 and TRBJ2-1; a weak D match, TRBD2 (6 bases). Trimming pared 3 bases from V and 0 bases from J, leaving 12 bases between. There are 16 residues in the CDR3. Looked up from germline, CDR1 is KGHSH and CDR2 is LQKENI. CDR3 region: CASSPGTAGSYNEQFF. The CDR3 DNA is TGTGCCAGCTCACCCGGCACAGCGGGCTCCTACAATGAGCAGTTCTTC.

The rearrangement links TRBV7-2 to TRBJ2-2; D possibly corresponds to TRBD1 (5 bases). The ends were cut back, 0 bases at V and 5 bases at J, with 13 bases in the middle. Per the germline V gene, CDR1 is SGHTA and CDR2 is FQGNSA. The CDR3 is made up of 16 amino acids. The CDR3 nucleotides are TGTGCCAGCAGCTTAGCTTTTGGGGCTGGGACCGGGGAGCTGTTTTTT. Protein product: CASSLAFGAGTGELFF.

CDR3 sequence: CASSRGRGPNGYTF. CDR3 in DNA: TGTGCCAGTAGTAGGGGCAGGGGGCCCAATGGCTACACCTTC. The chain joins TRBV19 to TRBJ1-2; 8 nucleotides match TRBD1. Germline CDR1 and CDR2: LNHDA and SQIVND (reference sequence). V shed 4 bases and J 6 bases; nucleotides not matched to a gene: 7. The CDR3 sequence is 14 residues long. Variable domain in full (rest from reference TRBV19 and TRBJ1-2): DGGITQSPKYLFRKEGQNVTLSCEQNLNHDAMYWYRQDPGQGLRLIYYSQIVNDFQKGDIAEGYSVSREKKESFPLTVTSAQKNPTAFYLCASSRGRGPNGYTFGSGTRLTVV.

The rearrangement joins TRBV18 to TRBJ1-2; TRBD1 matches at 7 bases. V shed 4 bases, J shed 3 bases, and the junction held 8 bases outside the gene matches. This CDR3 comprises 15 residues. The germline V gene has CDR1 KGHSH and CDR2 LQKENI. The CDR3 nucleotides are TGTGCCAGCTCACAACGACAGGGCCGGGACTATGGCTACACCTTC. Protein product: CASSQRQGRDYGYTF. Supplemented by reference TRBV18 and TRBJ1-2, the full variable domain reads NAGVMQNPRHLVRRRGQEARLRCSPMKGHSHVYWYRQLPEEGLKFMVYLQKENIIDESGMPKERFSAEFPKEGPSILRIQQVVRGDSAAYFCASSQRQGRDYGYTFGSGTRLTVV.

The gene calls are TRBV3-1 (or the pseudogene TRBV3-2) and TRBJ1-5, with a tentative D call TRBD1 (6 bases). Trimming took 1 base from V and 3 from J, leaving 16 bases between them. The CDR3 is 17 residues long. Per the germline V gene, CDR1 is LGHDT and CDR2 is YNNKEL (reference sequence). CDR3: CASSQVGKGGVNQPQHF. For the CDR3, the DNA is TGTGCCAGCAGCCAAGTTGGAAAAGGGGGTGTCAATCAGCCCCAGCATTTT.

This chain connects TRBV5-1 to TRBJ1-1, with D tentatively TRBD1 (5 bases). Germline V CDR1 and CDR2: SGHRS, YFSETQ. The CDR3 is 14 amino acids. V shed 3 bases and J shed 1 base, with 10 bases lying between them. CDR3 sequence reads: CASSWVGRNTEAFF. The CDR3 DNA reads as TGCGCCAGCAGCTGGGTGGGGCGGAACACTGAAGCTTTCTTT.

The rearrangement links TRBV7-9 to TRBJ2-1; unclear D gene. Germline V lookup: CDR1 SEHNR, CDR2 FQNEAQ (reference sequence). V was pared by 4 bases and J by 4 bases, with 11 bases between. CDR3 length: 14 amino acids. CDR3 in DNA: TGTGCCAGCAGCTCGACTTTTAGGTACAATGAGCAGTTCTTC. It encodes CASSSTFRYNEQFF.

The genes are TRBV10-3 and TRBJ2-7; tentative D call: TRBD1 (5 bases). The CDR3 covers 15 residues. Germline assignment: CDR1 ENHRY and CDR2 SYGVKD. Trimming took off 3 bases at V and 0 bases at J, with 12 bases between the two ends. CDR3 nucleotides: TGTGCCATCAGTGAAGAGAACACAGGCTCCTACGAGCAGTACTTC. It codes for CAISEENTGSYEQYF.

The chain joins TRBV6-2 or TRBV6-3 to TRBJ2-5; 8 bases align to TRBD2. This CDR3 has 14 amino acids. Germline trimming cut 4 bases from V and 2 bases from J; bases unmatched to any gene: 3. Germline V CDR1 and CDR2: MNHEY, SVGEGT. In DNA, the CDR3 is TGTGCCAGCAGTTGGGCGGGGGGACAAGAGACCCAGTACTTC. As protein: CASSWAGGQETQYF.

This chain links TRBV19 with TRBJ1-1; no firm D call. CDR1 is LNHDA and CDR2 is SQIVND in the germline V gene (reference sequence). The CDR3 is 13 amino acids. The V gene lost 4 bases and the J gene lost 0 bases, with 6 bases spanning the gap. The CDR3: CASSSQLNTEAFF. Written as DNA, the CDR3 is TGTGCCAGTAGTAGCCAGTTGAACACTGAAGCTTTCTTT. The complete variable domain, with remaining parts taken from reference TRBV19 and TRBJ1-1, reads DGGITQSPKYLFRKEGQNVTLSCEQNLNHDAMYWYRQDPGQGLRLIYYSQIVNDFQKGDIAEGYSVSREKKESFPLTVTSAQKNPTAFYLCASSSQLNTEAFFGQGTRLTVV.

V and J are TRBV20-1 and TRBJ1-5; D call uncertain. Trimming took 3 bases from V and 5 from J, leaving 8 bases between them. Germline CDR1 DFQATT, CDR2 SNEGSKA (reference sequence). This CDR3 region has 12 residues. The CDR3 spells CSASKGDQPQHF. The CDR3 DNA reads TGCAGTGCTAGTAAGGGAGATCAGCCCCAGCATTTT.

The table lists this clone with a few counts. The CDR3 region is CASSYYPGTPLNYEQYF. The CDR3 bases are TGTGCCAGCAGTTACTATCCCGGGACACCATTAAACTACGAGCAGTACTTC. The V and J genes are TRBV6-2 or TRBV6-3 and TRBJ2-7, with a possible D match to TRBD1 (6 bases). The germline V gene has CDR1 MNHEY and CDR2 SVGEGT. V lost 1 base and J 3 bases, leaving 19 bases between the germline ends. CDR3 length equals 17 residues.

The V and J genes are TRBV5-1 and TRBJ2-3; TRBD1 agrees at 7 bases. This CDR3 has 16 residues. V was clipped by 0 bases and J by 7 bases; unmatched bases: 11. Per the germline V gene, CDR1 is SGHRS and CDR2 is YFSETQ. The CDR3 DNA reads TGCGCCAGCAGCTTGGAGGCAGCCCTAGGGGGCAATACGCAGTATTTT. This gives the protein CASSLEAALGGNTQYF.

The genes are TRBV7-9 and TRBJ1-6; tentative D call: TRBD1 (6 bases). Germline lookup yields CDR1 SEHNR and CDR2 FQNEAQ (reference sequence). This CDR3 region has 15 residues. Between the trimmed V and J ends, which lost 4 bases and 6 bases, there was a span of 13 bases. DNA of the CDR3: TGTGCCAGCAGCTCTTGGACAGTTCGTAATTCACCCCTCCACTTT. Translating gives CASSSWTVRNSPLHF. Filled out from reference TRBV7-9 and TRBJ1-6, the complete variable domain reads DTGVSQNPRHKITKRGQNVTFRCDPISEHNRLYWYRQTLGQGPEFLTYFQNEAQLEKSRLLSDRFSAERPKGSFSTLEIQRTEQGDSAMYLCASSSWTVRNSPLHFGNGTRLTVT.

The chain has TRBV30 and TRBJ1-1; no clear D. Trimming pared 5 bases from V and 6 bases from J, leaving 10 bases between. This CDR3 is built from 11 residues. CDR1 and CDR2 (germline): GTSNPN, SVGIG (reference sequence). The CDR3, as DNA: TGTGCCTGGGAGTTGAGGTCTGAAGCTTTCTTT. It codes for CAWELRSEAFF.

The chain joins TRBV12-5 to TRBJ1-1; D gene unclear. V was shortened by 1 base and J by 1 base, with 10 bases between the two germline ends. Germline CDR1 and CDR2: LGHNT and FRNRAP. The CDR3 length is 15 residues. The CDR3 reads CASGLGRIPNTEAFF. The CDR3 DNA follows: TGTGCTAGTGGTTTGGGCAGGATACCGAACACTGAAGCTTTCTTT. Combining the CDR3 with reference TRBV12-5 and TRBJ1-1 gives the whole variable domain DARVTQTPRHKVTEMGQEVTMRCQPILGHNTVFWYRQTMMQGLELLAYFRNRAPLDDSGMPKDRFSAEMPDATLATLKIQPSEPRDSAVYFCASGLGRIPNTEAFFGQGTRLTVV.